Presented here are 16 T cell receptor beta chains from one specimen sequenced in a study of blood T cell repertoires in COVID-19. Sequencing used immunoSEQ multiplex PCR; TCRdb keeps in-frame clones, though not all of them. The sample holds 95,000 to 150,000 clones, around 70% seen once. Sequencing was carried out using peripheral blood. The receptors stem from a man older than 75 with COVID-19, enrolled during active disease.

The chain employs TRBV6-5 and TRBJ1-6; D not certain. CDR1 is MNHEY and CDR2 is SVGAGI in the germline V gene. This CDR3 contains 15 residues. V was cut by 5 bases and J by 8 bases, with 16 bases left in between. The CDR3 sequence: CASSRERGLYSPLHF. The CDR3 DNA reads as TGTGCCAGCAGTCGCGAAAGAGGGCTATATTCACCCCTCCACTTT.

The chain joins TRBV25-1 to TRBJ1-2; D not certain. CDR1 and CDR2 (germline): MGHDK, SYGVNS. V was shortened by 5 bases and J by 2 bases, with 9 bases between the two germline ends. This CDR3 contains 13 residues. CDR3 coding DNA: TGTGCCAGCAGTTCGAGCTGGAACTATGGCTACACCTTC. Translation: CASSSSWNYGYTF.

The gene calls are TRBV9 and TRBJ1-1, with 10 nucleotides matching TRBD1. The length of the CDR3 is 16 residues. V lost 3 bases, J lost 5 bases, and 10 bases stayed unmatched. CDR1 is SGDLS and CDR2 is YYNGEE in the germline V gene. The CDR3 nucleotides read TGTGCCAGCAGCGCAAAGCCGGGACAGGGGTTTACTGAAGCTTTCTTT. This sequence encodes CASSAKPGQGFTEAFF.

The chain recombines TRBV7-6 with TRBJ1-5; D gene unclear. CDR1 and CDR2 (germline): SGHVS, FNYEAQ. The ends were cut back, 1 base at V and 6 bases at J, with 7 bases in the middle. The CDR3 has 13 residues. CDR3 amino acids: CASSLEEGQPQHF. The CDR3 region has the DNA TGTGCCAGCAGCTTAGAGGAGGGTCAGCCCCAGCATTTT. The full variable domain, with the rest looked up from reference TRBV7-6 and TRBJ1-5, is GAGVSQSPRYKVTKRGQDVALRCDPISGHVSLYWYRQALGQGPEFLTYFNYEAQQDKSGLPNDRFSAERPEGSISTLTIQRTEQRDSAMYRCASSLEEGQPQHFGDGTRLSIL.

V is TRBV5-1 and J is TRBJ1-1; tentatively, D is TRBD1 (6 bases). CDR3 length equals 15 residues. V lost 4 bases and J 0 bases, leaving 13 bases between the germline ends. Germline CDR1 and CDR2: SGHRS and YFSETQ. CDR3 region: CASSRNRAMNTEAFF. The CDR3 DNA reads TGCGCCAGCAGCCGCAACAGGGCCATGAACACTGAAGCTTTCTTT.

This clone came up a few times. J is TRBJ1-4 and V is TRBV5-6; tentative D call: TRBD1 (6 bases). The CDR3 length is 15 residues. V lost 1 base and J lost 6, with 13 bases in between. The germline gives CDR1 SGHDT, CDR2 YYEEEE. CDR3 nucleotide sequence: TGTGCCAGCAGCTTGTGGGGGGGCCTTTATGAAAAACTGTTTTTT. Translated: CASSLWGGLYEKLFF.

The chain carries TRBV28 and TRBJ2-7, with no clear D. V was pared by 6 bases and J by 0 bases, with 15 bases between. This CDR3 has 15 residues. CDR1 MDHEN and CDR2 SYDVKM come from the germline V gene. Written as DNA, the CDR3 is TGTGCCAGCAGCCATAACAGTTTGTCCTCCTACGAGCAGTACTTC. Its translation is CASSHNSLSSYEQYF.

The chain combines TRBV2 with TRBJ1-2; D is possibly TRBD1 (6 bases). The CDR3 spans 13 residues. The germline CDR1 and CDR2 sequences are SNHLY and FYNNEI. Trimming left V 4 bases short and J 8 bases short, with 14 bases between. The CDR3 sequence is CASSVGGQLGYTF. The CDR3 DNA follows: TGTGCCAGCAGTGTTGGCGGACAGTTAGGCTACACCTTC.

This chain links TRBV7-2 with TRBJ1-1; weak D call: TRBD1 (5 bases). From germline, CDR1 is SGHTA and CDR2 FQGNSA. The CDR3 covers 15 residues. V was cut by 2 bases and J by 1 base, with 11 bases left in between. The CDR3 DNA follows: TGTGCCAGCAGCTTAACCAGGGTGGGGAACACTGAAGCTTTCTTT. Translating it yields CASSLTRVGNTEAFF.

V usage is TRBV5-4 and J usage is TRBJ1-1; D possibly corresponds to TRBD1 (5 bases). The ends were cut back, 6 bases at V and 2 bases at J, with 17 bases in the middle. This CDR3 has 15 residues. Germline V lookup: CDR1 SGHNT, CDR2 YYREEE (reference sequence). CDR3 in DNA: TGTGCCAGCAATCCCGGGGGAAGGGCCAACACTGAAGCTTTCTTT. As protein: CASNPGGRANTEAFF.

This chain connects TRBV7-2 to TRBJ2-1, with D uncertain. V lost 2 bases, J lost 4 bases, and 9 bases lay in between. In germline, CDR1 is SGHTA, CDR2 FQGNSA. The CDR3 loop spans 14 amino acids. The CDR3 DNA is TGTGCCAGCAGCTTAAGGTCTAGTTACAATGAGCAGTTCTTC. Its protein product is CASSLRSSYNEQFF.

The chain recombines TRBV6-5 with TRBJ2-7, with TRBD1 identical over 11 bases. After removal of 6 bases from V and 3 bases from J, the junction contained 7 bases not matched to a gene. Germline CDR1 reads MNHEY; CDR2 reads SVGAGI. CDR3 length equals 15 residues. CDR3 DNA: TGTGCCAGCAGAGGGACAGGGACAGGGGGCTACGAGCAGTACTTC. Amino acid sequence: CASRGTGTGGYEQYF.

V gene TRBV18 combines with J gene TRBJ2-7, with D perhaps matching TRBD2 (5 bases). Per germline, CDR1 KGHSH and CDR2 LQKENI. The CDR3 contains 16 residues. Trimming shortened V by 0 bases and J by 0 bases, and 12 bases separated the two germline ends. This CDR3 is CASSPPGLRGSYEQYF. CDR3 in DNA: TGTGCCAGCTCACCACCCGGACTGCGCGGCTCCTACGAGCAGTACTTC.

This chain joins TRBV5-1 and TRBJ2-7, with D possibly being TRBD1 (6 bases). V was clipped by 0 bases and J by 6 bases, with 13 bases between them. This CDR3 has 14 amino acids. Germline assignment: CDR1 SGHRS and CDR2 YFSETQ. The CDR3 spells CASSLVAGAGEQYF. The CDR3 DNA follows: TGCGCCAGCAGCTTGGTTGCAGGGGCGGGCGAGCAGTACTTC.

This CDR3 is CASSPGLVGEQYF. The CDR3 DNA sequence: TGTGCCAGCAGCCCGGGACTAGTGGGCGAGCAGTACTTC. The J gene is TRBJ2-7, the V gene TRBV14; TRBD2 matches at 8 bases. The germline gives CDR1 SGHDN, CDR2 FVKESK. V dropped 4 bases and J dropped 6; count of bases not matched to a gene: 5. The CDR3 has 13 amino acids.

The chain is built from TRBV10-3 and TRBJ2-5, with D unclear. V shed 5 bases and J shed 0 bases, with 10 bases lying between them. This CDR3 spans 14 amino acids. Germline-derived CDR1 and CDR2 are ENHRY and SYGVKD. The DNA of the CDR3 is TGTGCCATCAGTAAAACAGAGTACCAAGAGACCCAGTACTTC. It yields the protein CAISKTEYQETQYF.